This T cell receptor (beta chain) was captured by sequencing in a study of blood T cell repertoires in COVID-19. As for the study in general: The United States, Italy and Spain provided the acute and convalescent COVID-19 samples. Sample material is recorded as cDNA or gDNA derived from T cells, B-cell-depleted T cells, or PBMCs.

The authors' processing: Researchers report that nucleated cell counts were estimated from reference gene primer amplification. Profiling relied on immunoSEQ multiplex PCR, and the TCRdb table lists in-frame clones only, not all of them. V and J calls and clone size are copied from that table; D and trimming were computed from the DNA. Here the sample spans about 59,000 clones, less than 80% being singletons. The germline CDR1 and CDR2 sequences are LGHNA and YNFKEQ. V was pared by 1 base and J by 4 bases, with 12 bases between. This CDR3 is built from 15 residues. The sequencing input was peripheral blood. The chain is built from TRBV4-2 and TRBJ2-3; D is unclear. This TCR was recovered from a man in his 60s with acute or convalescent COVID-19. The CDR3 is CASSQVESLPDTQYF. In DNA, the CDR3 is TGTGCCAGCAGCCAAGTGGAGTCTCTCCCAGATACGCAGTATTTT.